The 16 T cell receptor beta chains below were found in one sample sequenced in a study of cytomegalovirus exposure and HLA in healthy donors. 60 Vbeta and 13 Jbeta primers were used in PCR. Sequenced by immunoSEQ multiplex PCR; TCRdb stores in-frame clones only, minus some. This sample has 150,000 to 200,000 clones, with roughly four fifths found just once. Sequenced input: PBMCs. These TCRs come from a female donor in good health and CMV-seronegative.

The rearrangement uses TRBV5-6 and TRBJ2-2; TRBD1 matches 7 bases. Germline trimming cut 5 bases from V and 3 bases from J; bases unmatched to any gene: 7. Germline CDR1 and CDR2: SGHDT and YYEEEE. The CDR3 totals 15 residues. The CDR3 nucleotides are TGTGCCAGCAGGCGACAGGGTTTATACACCGGGGAGCTGTTTTTT. Amino acid sequence: CASRRQGLYTGELFF. Full variable domain (remainder filled in from reference TRBV5-6 and TRBJ2-2): DAGVTQSPTHLIKTRGQQVTLRCSPKSGHDTVSWYQQALGQGPQFIFQYYEEEERQRGNFPDRFSGHQFPNYSSELNVNALLLGDSALYLCASRRQGLYTGELFFGEGSRLTVL.

The chain is built from TRBV7-9 and TRBJ2-5; D is perhaps TRBD2 (5 bases). Per germline, CDR1 SEHNR and CDR2 FQNEAQ (reference sequence). V lost 0 bases to trimming and J lost 7 bases, with 12 bases between them. The length of the CDR3 is 14 residues. CDR3 in amino acids: CASSLASVGGTQYF. The CDR3 nucleotides are TGTGCCAGCAGCTTAGCGAGTGTTGGAGGGACCCAGTACTTC.

The chain is built from TRBV7-2 and TRBJ1-3; the D is unclear. Trimming took off 2 bases at V and 0 bases at J, with 11 bases between the two ends. Germline V gene lookup returns CDR1 SGHTA and CDR2 FQGNSA. This CDR3 contains 16 residues. Here the CDR3 DNA reads TGTGCCAGCAGCTTAACGGGAACCCCCTCTGGAAACACCATATATTTT. Its protein is CASSLTGTPSGNTIYF. Complete variable domain (other parts from reference TRBV7-2 and TRBJ1-3): GAGVSQSPSNKVTEKGKDVELRCDPISGHTALYWYRQSLGQGLEFLIYFQGNSAPDKSGLPSDRFSAERTGGSVSTLTIQRTQQEDSAVYLCASSLTGTPSGNTIYFGEGSWLTVV.

Regarding this clone: One end of the junction does not line up with germline, which may come from a read error. The chain recombines TRBV28 with TRBJ1-2; D possibly corresponds to TRBD1 (6 bases). This CDR3 is built from 12 residues. From germline, CDR1 is MDHEN and CDR2 SYDVKM. CDR3 region: CASSLDTGSSAF. The CDR3 region has the DNA TGTGCCAGCAGTTTAGACACAGGGTCGAGCGCCTTC.

The CDR3 protein is CASSFLAGRGETQYF. The CDR3 DNA reads TGTGCCAGCAGTTTTTTAGCGGGCCGGGGCGAGACCCAGTACTTC. V is TRBV27 and J is TRBJ2-5; 7 nucleotides line up with TRBD2. From germline, CDR1 is MNHEY and CDR2 SMNVEV (reference sequence). V dropped 3 bases and J dropped 5; count of bases not matched to a gene: 9. The CDR3 covers 15 residues.

The chain uses TRBV5-1 and TRBJ2-5; no definite D call. Trimming took 0 bases from V and 5 from J, leaving 8 bases between them. The CDR3 runs to 13 residues. CDR1 is SGHRS, CDR2 YFSETQ, per germline. The CDR3 DNA reads as TGCGCCAGCAGCTTGGCCGGGTCGGAGACCCAGTACTTC. Its translation: CASSLAGSETQYF.

J is TRBJ1-3 and V is TRBV29-1, with TRBD1 matching 8 bases. The CDR3 spans 14 residues. Germline loops: CDR1 SQVTM, CDR2 ANQGSEA. Trimming removed 3 bases from V and 3 bases from J; junction bases left unmatched: 4. The CDR3 DNA reads TGCAGCGTTGATACAGGGGGAGGTGGAAACACCATATATTTT. Translation: CSVDTGGGGNTIYF.

The chain combines TRBV4-2 with TRBJ2-7; the match to TRBD2 covers 11 bases. Germline values: CDR1 LGHNA, CDR2 YNFKEQ. Trimming removed 4 bases from V and 7 bases from J; junction bases left unmatched: 9. This CDR3 has 15 residues. In nucleotides, the CDR3 is TGTGCCAGCAGCCTCTCGACTAGCGGGGCAGGGGAGCAGTACTTC. It encodes CASSLSTSGAGEQYF.

Concerning this clone: The junction departs from germline at one end; a sequencing error may be responsible. V gene TRBV6-5 combines with J gene TRBJ2-6; a weak D match, TRBD1 (5 bases). The CDR3 loop spans 15 amino acids. Germline CDR1 and CDR2: MNHEY and SVGAGI. The CDR3 DNA is TGTGCCAGCAGTTACTCGTTTTCTGGGGCCAACGGCCTGACTTTC. Its translation is CASSYSFSGANGLTF.

The gene calls are TRBV18 and TRBJ2-7; possibly TRBD1 for D (5 bases). V lost 4 bases and J lost 4, with 14 bases in between. Per germline, CDR1 KGHSH and CDR2 LQKENI. CDR3 length equals 14 residues. CDR3 in DNA: TGTGCCAGCTCACAATCAGGGTCGGTATACGAGCAGTACTTC. Residues: CASSQSGSVYEQYF.

A note on this clone: One end of the junction does not line up with germline, which may come from a read error. The rearrangement uses TRBV27 and TRBJ2-4; D is ambiguous. The germline V gene encodes CDR1 MNHEY and CDR2 SMNVEV (reference sequence). CDR3 length: 13 amino acids. For the CDR3, the DNA is TGTGCCAGCAGTTTATCTTCCAAAAACAGTCAGTACTTC. Translation: CASSLSSKNSQYF.

This rearrangement joins TRBV7-2 to TRBJ2-7; TRBD1 matches at 8 bases. The CDR3 loop spans 14 amino acids. The germline CDR1 and CDR2 sequences are SGHTA and FQGNSA. J lost 6 bases, V lost 5 bases, and 9 bases had no gene match. CDR3 bases: TGTGCCAGCAGCGAAGTACAGGGGGTCGTCGAGCAGTACTTC. It yields the protein CASSEVQGVVEQYF.

J is TRBJ2-7 and V is TRBV27, with D possibly being TRBD1 (7 bases). The CDR3 spans 15 residues. V was cut by 2 bases and J by 3 bases, with 14 bases left in between. Germline V gene lookup returns CDR1 MNHEY and CDR2 SMNVEV (reference sequence). CDR3 coding DNA: TGTGCCAGCAGTTTAGAGGCGGGACAGAGCTACGAGCAGTACTTC. Protein sequence: CASSLEAGQSYEQYF.

This clone was counted a few times. The chain carries TRBV28 and TRBJ2-4; TRBD1 matches 12 bases. J lost 0 bases, V lost 3 bases, and 9 bases had no gene match. The CDR3 extends over 19 amino acids. Germline CDR1 reads MDHEN; CDR2 reads SYDVKM. CDR3: CASSLPGTGGFLAKNIQYF. The CDR3 bases are TGTGCCAGCAGTTTGCCGGGGACAGGGGGCTTTCTAGCCAAAAACATTCAGTACTTC.

This clone showed up just a few times. The chain joins TRBV27 to TRBJ2-7, with D possibly TRBD2 on 6 matching bases. Germline V gene sequence: CDR1 MNHEY, CDR2 SMNVEV (reference sequence). The CDR3 is 15 amino acids. V was trimmed by 3 bases and J by 0 bases, leaving 12 bases between them. In DNA form, the CDR3 reads TGTGCCAGCAGTTTGCGGGACGGAGCCTCCTACGAGCAGTACTTC. This gives the protein CASSLRDGASYEQYF.

J is TRBJ1-1 and V is TRBV5-4, with D possibly matching TRBD1 (5 bases). Per the germline V gene, CDR1 is SGHNT and CDR2 is YYREEE (reference sequence). The CDR3 has 13 amino acids. The V end was cut by 2 bases, the J end by 7 bases, with 12 bases between. DNA for the CDR3: TGTGCCAGCAGCTTCGGGCAGGGATTTGAAGCTTTCTTT. Its translation is CASSFGQGFEAFF. The full variable domain, completed using reference TRBV5-4 and TRBJ1-1, is ETGVTQSPTHLIKTRGQQVTLRCSSQSGHNTVSWYQQALGQGPQFIFQYYREEENGRGNFPPRFSGLQFPNYSSELNVNALELDDSALYLCASSFGQGFEAFFGQGTRLTVV.